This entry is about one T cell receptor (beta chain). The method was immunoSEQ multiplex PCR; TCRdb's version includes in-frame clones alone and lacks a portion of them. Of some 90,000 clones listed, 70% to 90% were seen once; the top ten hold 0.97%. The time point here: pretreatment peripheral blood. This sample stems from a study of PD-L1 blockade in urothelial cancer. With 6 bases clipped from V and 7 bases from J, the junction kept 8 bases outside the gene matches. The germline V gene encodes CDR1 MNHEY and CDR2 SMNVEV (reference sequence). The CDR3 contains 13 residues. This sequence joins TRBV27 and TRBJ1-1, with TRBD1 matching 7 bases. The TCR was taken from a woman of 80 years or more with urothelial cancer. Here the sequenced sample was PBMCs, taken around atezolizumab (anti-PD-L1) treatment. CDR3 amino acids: CASSPSGGFEAFF. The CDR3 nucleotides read TGTGCCAGCAGCCCATCAGGGGGTTTTGAAGCTTTCTTT.